Below, one T cell receptor beta chain is given with its context. The antigen is not known. Germline CDR1 and CDR2: SGHRS and YFSETQ. Trimming took 5 bases from V and 3 from J, leaving 13 bases between them. CDR3 size: 14 residues. A multiplex PCR was run with 60 Vbeta primers and 13 Jbeta primers. The assay was immunoSEQ multiplex PCR, and TCRdb's table has in-frame clones only and misses some. This table holds more than 25,000 clones, about 62% found once. The data belong to a study of cytomegalovirus exposure and HLA in healthy donors. General study points: Most TCR sequences were uncommon, yet certain public TCRs appeared in many donors.

The TCR comes from a male donor in good health and CMV-seropositive. The chain combines TRBV5-1 with TRBJ2-3; the D is unclear. The sequenced sample consisted of PBMCs. The DNA of the CDR3 is TGCGCCAGCAGAGGATCTCCCGGGACAGATACGCAGTATTTT. Its translation: CASRGSPGTDTQYF.